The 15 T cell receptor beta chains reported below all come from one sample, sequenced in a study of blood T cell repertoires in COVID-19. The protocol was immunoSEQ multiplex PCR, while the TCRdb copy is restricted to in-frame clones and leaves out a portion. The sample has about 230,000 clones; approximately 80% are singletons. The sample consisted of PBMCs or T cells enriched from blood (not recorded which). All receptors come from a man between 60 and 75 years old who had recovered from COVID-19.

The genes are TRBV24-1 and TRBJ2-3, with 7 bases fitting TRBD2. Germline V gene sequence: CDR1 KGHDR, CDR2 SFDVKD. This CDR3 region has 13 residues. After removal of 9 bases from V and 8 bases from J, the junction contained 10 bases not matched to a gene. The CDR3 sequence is CATASGGQATQYF. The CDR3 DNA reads TGTGCCACCGCTAGCGGCGGACAAGCTACGCAGTATTTT.

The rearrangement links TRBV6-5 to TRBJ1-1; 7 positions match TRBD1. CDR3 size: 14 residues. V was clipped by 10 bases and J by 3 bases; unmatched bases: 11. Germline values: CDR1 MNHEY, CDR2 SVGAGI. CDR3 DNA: TGTGCCACGACAGGCAGGGGGGCCTACACTGAAGCTTTCTTT. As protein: CATTGRGAYTEAFF.

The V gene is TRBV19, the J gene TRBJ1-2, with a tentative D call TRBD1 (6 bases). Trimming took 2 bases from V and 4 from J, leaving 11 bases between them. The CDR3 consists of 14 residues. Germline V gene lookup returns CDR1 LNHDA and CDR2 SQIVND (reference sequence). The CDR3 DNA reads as TGTGCCAGTAGTATAAAAGGGACAACCTATGGCTACACCTTC. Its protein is CASSIKGTTYGYTF.

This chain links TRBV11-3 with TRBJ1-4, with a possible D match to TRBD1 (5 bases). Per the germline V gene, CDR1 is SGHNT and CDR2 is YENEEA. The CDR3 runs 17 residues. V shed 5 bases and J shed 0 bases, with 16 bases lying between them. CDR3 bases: TGTGCCAGCAGCCGTGACAGATCTTATTCAACTAATGAAAAACTGTTTTTT. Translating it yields CASSRDRSYSTNEKLFF.

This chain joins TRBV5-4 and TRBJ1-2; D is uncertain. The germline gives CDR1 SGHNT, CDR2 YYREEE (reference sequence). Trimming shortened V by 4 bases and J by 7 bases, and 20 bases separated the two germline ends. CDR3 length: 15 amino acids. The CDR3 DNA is TGTGCCAGCAGCCCTGAGCGGGGATCCCCCTCTGGCTACACCTTC. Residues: CASSPERGSPSGYTF.

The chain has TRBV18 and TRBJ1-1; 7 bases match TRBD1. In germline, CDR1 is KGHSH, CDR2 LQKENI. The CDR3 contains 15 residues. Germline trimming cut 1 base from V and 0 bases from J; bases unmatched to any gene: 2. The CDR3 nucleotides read TGTGCCAGCTCACCACGGGGACAGATGAACACTGAAGCTTTCTTT. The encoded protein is CASSPRGQMNTEAFF. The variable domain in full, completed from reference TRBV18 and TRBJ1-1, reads NAGVMQNPRHLVRRRGQEARLRCSPMKGHSHVYWYRQLPEEGLKFMVYLQKENIIDESGMPKERFSAEFPKEGPSILRIQQVVRGDSAAYFCASSPRGQMNTEAFFGQGTRLTVV.

In DNA, the CDR3 is TGTGCCAGCAGCACACAGGCGGGAAACACTGAAGCTTTCTTT. Its protein product is CASSTQAGNTEAFF. V usage is TRBV6-2 or TRBV6-3 and J usage is TRBJ1-1; tentative D call: TRBD1 (5 bases). Germline V gene sequence: CDR1 MNHEY, CDR2 SVGEGT. CDR3 size: 14 residues. Trimming shortened V by 6 bases and J by 2 bases, and 13 bases separated the two germline ends.

CDR3 DNA sequence: TGTGCCAGTAGTACGGGACTAGCGGGGGCTCGAATCGATGAGCAGTTCTTC. Translating it yields CASSTGLAGARIDEQFF. The gene calls are TRBV19 and TRBJ2-1, with 14 bases lining up with TRBD2. Germline CDR1 and CDR2: LNHDA and SQIVND (reference sequence). The CDR3 totals 17 residues. After removal of 4 bases from V and 8 bases from J, the junction contained 10 bases not matched to a gene.

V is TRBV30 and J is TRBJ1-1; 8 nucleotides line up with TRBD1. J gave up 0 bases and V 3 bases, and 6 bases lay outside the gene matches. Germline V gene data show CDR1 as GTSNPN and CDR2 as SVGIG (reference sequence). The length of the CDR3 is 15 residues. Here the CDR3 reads CAWSRGLSLNTEAFF. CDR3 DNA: TGTGCCTGGAGCAGGGGGCTTAGCCTGAACACTGAAGCTTTCTTT.

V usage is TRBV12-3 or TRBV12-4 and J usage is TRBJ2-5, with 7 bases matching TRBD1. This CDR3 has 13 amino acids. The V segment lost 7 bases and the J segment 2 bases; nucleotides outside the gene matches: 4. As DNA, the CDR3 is TGTGCCAGCAAACAGGGGTGGCAAGAGACCCAGTACTTC. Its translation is CASKQGWQETQYF.

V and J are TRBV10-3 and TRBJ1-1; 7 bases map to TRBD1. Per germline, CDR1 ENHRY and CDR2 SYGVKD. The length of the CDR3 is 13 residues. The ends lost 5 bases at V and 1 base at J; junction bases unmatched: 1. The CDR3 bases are TGTGCCATCAGTCAGGGGGAGAACACTGAAGCTTTCTTT. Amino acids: CAISQGENTEAFF.

CDR3 DNA sequence: TGTGCCAGCAGCCTCCAAAGGGGCGCAGGATCTGGAAACACCATATATTTT. It specifies CASSLQRGAGSGNTIYF. The chain couples TRBV7-2 to TRBJ1-3; D perhaps matches TRBD1 (5 bases). The CDR3 covers 17 residues. Germline CDR1 and CDR2: SGHTA and FQGNSA. Trimming took 5 bases from V and 1 from J, leaving 18 bases between them.

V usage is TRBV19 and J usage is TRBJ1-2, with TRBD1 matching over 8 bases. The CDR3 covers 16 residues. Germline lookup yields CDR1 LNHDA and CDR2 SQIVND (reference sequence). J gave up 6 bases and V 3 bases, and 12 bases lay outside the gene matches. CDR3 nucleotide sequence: TGTGCCAGTAGTATCCTTGTCCCAGGGGGCGTAAATGGCTACACCTTC. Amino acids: CASSILVPGGVNGYTF.

The CDR3 DNA reads as TGTGCCAGCAGTTTATCACTACTCCCGGGGAGCACTGAAGCTTTCTTT. Amino acid sequence: CASSLSLLPGSTEAFF. This chain connects TRBV7-9 to TRBJ1-1; D not resolved. CDR1 and CDR2 (germline): SEHNR, FQNEAQ (reference sequence). V gave up 6 bases and J gave up 4 bases, with 21 bases separating them. This CDR3 is 16 amino acids long.

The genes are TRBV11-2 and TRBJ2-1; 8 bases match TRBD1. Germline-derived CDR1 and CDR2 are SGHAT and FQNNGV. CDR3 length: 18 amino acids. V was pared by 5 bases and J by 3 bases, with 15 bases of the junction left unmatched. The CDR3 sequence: CASSPTTGRDRLYNEQFF. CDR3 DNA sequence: TGTGCCAGCAGCCCAACCACGGGCCGGGACAGGCTCTACAATGAGCAGTTCTTC.